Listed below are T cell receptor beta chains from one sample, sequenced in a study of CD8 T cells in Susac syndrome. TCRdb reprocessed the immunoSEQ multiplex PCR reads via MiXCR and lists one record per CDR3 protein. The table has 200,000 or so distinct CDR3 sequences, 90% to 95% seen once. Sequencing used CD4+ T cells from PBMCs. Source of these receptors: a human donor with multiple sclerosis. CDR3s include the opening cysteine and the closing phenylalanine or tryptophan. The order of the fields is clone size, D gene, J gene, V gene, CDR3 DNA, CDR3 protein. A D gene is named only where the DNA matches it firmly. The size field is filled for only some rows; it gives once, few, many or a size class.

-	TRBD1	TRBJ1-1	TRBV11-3	TGTGCCAGCAGCCTGAGACAGGGAAACACTGAAGCTTTCTTT	CASSLRQGNTEAFF
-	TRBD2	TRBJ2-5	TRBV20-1	TGCAGTGCTAGTGACGCTAGCGGACCTCAAGAGACCCAGTACTTC	CSASDASGPQETQYF
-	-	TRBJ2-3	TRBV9	TGTGCCAGCAGCCCCCACGGGGAAAGGACAGATACGCAGTATTTT	CASSPHGERTDTQYF
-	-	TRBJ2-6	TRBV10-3	TGTGCCATCAGTGCCCAGGGACCCGGGGCCAACGTCCTGACTTTC	CAISAQGPGANVLTF
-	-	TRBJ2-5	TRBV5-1	TGCGCCAGCAGCTATGACGGGGGGCCAGAGACCCAGTACTTC	CASSYDGGPETQYF
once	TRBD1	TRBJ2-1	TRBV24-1	TGTGCCACCAGTGCCGGGGACAGGGGTTTGGATGAGCAGTTCTTC	CATSAGDRGLDEQFF
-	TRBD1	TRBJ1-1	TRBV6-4	TGTGCCAGCAGTGAGCCGCTCAGGGGGCACACTGAAGCTTTCTTT	CASSEPLRGHTEAFF
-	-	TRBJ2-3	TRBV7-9	TGTGCCAGCAGCTCCGACCCCTTAACAGATACGCAGTATTTT	CASSSDPLTDTQYF
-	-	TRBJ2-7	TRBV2	TGTGCCAGCGGCCCGGAAGTTTACGAGCAGTACTTC	CASGPEVYEQYF
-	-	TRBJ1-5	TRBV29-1	TGCAGCGTTCAGGGAGGCCGCAATCAGCCCCAGCATTTT	CSVQGGRNQPQHF
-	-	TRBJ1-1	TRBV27	TGTGCCAGCAGTTTCTACGGTGGCGAAATAGCTGAAGCTTTCTTT	CASSFYGGEIAEAFF
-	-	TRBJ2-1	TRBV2	TGTGCCAGCAGTGAACCCTACAATGAGCAGTTCTTC	CASSEPYNEQFF
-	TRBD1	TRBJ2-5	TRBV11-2	TGTGCCAGCAGCGGGACAGTCCAAGAGACCCAGTACTTC	CASSGTVQETQYF
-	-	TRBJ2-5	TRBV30	TGTGCCTGGAGTGTAGGATACCGGGGCCTAGAGACCCAGTACTTC	CAWSVGYRGLETQYF
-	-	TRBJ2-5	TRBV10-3	TGTGCCATCAGTGATGACAGGAGCCAAGAGACCCAGTACTTC	CAISDDRSQETQYF
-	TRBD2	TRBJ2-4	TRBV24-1	TGTGCCACCAGTGATACTAGCGGGAGTTCGGACATTCAGTACTTC	CATSDTSGSSDIQYF
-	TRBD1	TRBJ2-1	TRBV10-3	TGTGCCATCAGTGCCGGGACAGGGGTTGGAAATGAGCAGTTCTTC	CAISAGTGVGNEQFF
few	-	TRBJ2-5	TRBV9	TGTGCCAGCAGCTCGGGCCTCGAAGAGACCCAGTACTTC	CASSSGLEETQYF
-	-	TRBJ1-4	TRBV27	TGTGCCAGCGGAACAGGGACTGGTGAAAAACTGTTTTTT	CASGTGTGEKLFF
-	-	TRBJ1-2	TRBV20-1	TGCAGTGCTAGAGCTGGGGGCTATGGCTACACCTTC	CSARAGGYGYTF